This T cell receptor (beta chain) stems from a study of response to subunit inactivated influenza vaccine. The length of the CDR3 is 14 residues. V was clipped by 8 bases and J by 8 bases, with 21 bases between them. Each CDR3 protein gets one entry after TCRdb re-called the RT-PCR reads with MiXCR. This table has 150,000 to 200,000 distinct CDR3 sequences, roughly 12% appearing once. This clonotype was seen a handful of times. These same data were also listed under a study on T cells expressing NK-cell markers. This second report adds: Researchers built TCR beta cDNA using 5'RACE template switching with UMIs. Out of eight donors sequenced, seven tested HCMV-seropositive and the remaining one seronegative. Dominant NKG2C+ clonotype frequencies of about 1.0-7.0% of CD8+ T cells were measured in six or seven donors. These clonotypes additionally ranked first within the CD3+CD56-NKG2C+ fraction of a few donors. Expanded NKG2C+ T cell clones were not confirmed as HCMV-specific.

The chain uses TRBV12-3 or TRBV12-4 and TRBJ1-2; D may be TRBD1 (6 bases). Sequences were derived from CD8+ T cells sorted from PBMCs, sampled 11 to 12 days after vaccination. The source is a man aged 45 to 65 who received an inactivated influenza vaccine. Here the CDR3 reads CASGFTGTSRGYTF. For the CDR3, the DNA is TGTGCCAGCGGCTTCACAGGGACTTCTCGGGGCTACACCTTC.